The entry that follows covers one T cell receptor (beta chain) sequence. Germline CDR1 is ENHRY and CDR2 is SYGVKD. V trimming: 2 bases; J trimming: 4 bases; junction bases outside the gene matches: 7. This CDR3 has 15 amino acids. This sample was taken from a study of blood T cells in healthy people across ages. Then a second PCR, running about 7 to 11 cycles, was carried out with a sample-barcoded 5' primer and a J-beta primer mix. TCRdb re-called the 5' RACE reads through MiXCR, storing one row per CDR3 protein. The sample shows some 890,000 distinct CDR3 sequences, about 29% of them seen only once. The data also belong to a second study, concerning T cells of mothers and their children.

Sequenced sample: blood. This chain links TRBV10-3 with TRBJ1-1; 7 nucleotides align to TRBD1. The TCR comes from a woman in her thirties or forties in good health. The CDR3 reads CAISEPDPGGTEAFF. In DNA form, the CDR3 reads TGTGCCATCAGTGAGCCCGACCCAGGGGGCACTGAAGCTTTCTTT.